The sequence of this T cell receptor (beta chain) was determined in a study of T cells after yellow fever vaccination. TCRdb analysed the 5' RACE reads with MiXCR anew, one entry per CDR3 protein. The sample gives 250,000 to 400,000 distinct CDR3 sequences, 4.1% of which show up once; about 26% is in the top ten. Findings of the study overall: Weaker overall, the secondary response nonetheless peaked faster (day 5 versus 15). Some clonotypes were seen in both the CD4 and the CD8 compartments. These made up a small share and likely arose from convergent recombination. Abundant clonotypes (contaminants from the bulk population) could be present in FACS-sorted repertoires. Re-detected after boosting: most primary clones, approximately 97% of CD4 and 80% to 90% of CD8.

This clonotype was observed at least ten times. Antigen specificity is unknown. CDR3 length: 13 amino acids. V lost 7 bases, J lost 1 base, and 13 bases lay in between. CDR1 is SQVTM and CDR2 is ANQGSEA in the germline V gene. Sequenced here: PBMCs, sampled 5 days after the yellow fever booster vaccination. The sequence was obtained from a young man who received the YFV17D yellow fever vaccine. The chain uses TRBV29-1 and TRBJ1-1; the D gene is possibly TRBD1 (5 bases). The CDR3 protein is CSARTLTNTEAFF. The CDR3 nucleotides are TGCAGCGCTCGGACACTTACGAACACTGAAGCTTTCTTT.